This TCR beta chain was recorded in a study of T cell responses to AZD1222 COVID-19 vaccine. The repertoire was sequenced with immunoSEQ multiplex PCR; TCRdb's copy has only in-frame clones and lacks some. The sample shows tens of thousands of clones, 89% of them seen only once. General study findings and limits: Sampling captured repertoires only after the peak T cell response. Targeting of unmutated variant regions was reportedly seen in nearly half of spike-specific TCRs.

About this clone: Its target is not known.

V lost 3 bases to trimming and J lost 0 bases, with 10 bases between them. Looked up from germline, CDR1 is MNHNS and CDR2 is SASEGT. This CDR3 spans 15 amino acids. This chain links TRBV6-1 with TRBJ2-3; D is perhaps TRBD2 (6 bases). This TCR was recovered from an adult in good health. Sample: peripheral blood, taken on day 0 of AZD1222 vaccination. CDR3 sequence (DNA): TGTGCCAGCAGTGATGGCGGGGCTAGCACAGATACGCAGTATTTT. It is translated as CASSDGGASTDTQYF.